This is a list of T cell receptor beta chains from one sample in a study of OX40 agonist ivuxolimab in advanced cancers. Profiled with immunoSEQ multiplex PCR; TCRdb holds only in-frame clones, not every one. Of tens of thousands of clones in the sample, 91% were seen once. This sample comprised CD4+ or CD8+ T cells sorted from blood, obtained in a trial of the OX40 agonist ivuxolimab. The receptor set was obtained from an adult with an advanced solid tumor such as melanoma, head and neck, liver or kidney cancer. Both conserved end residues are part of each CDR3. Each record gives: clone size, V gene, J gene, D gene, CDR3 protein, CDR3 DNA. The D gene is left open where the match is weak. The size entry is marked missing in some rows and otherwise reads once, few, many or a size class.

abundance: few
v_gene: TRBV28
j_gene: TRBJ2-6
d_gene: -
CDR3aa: CASSFTGWDNVLTF
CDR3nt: TGTGCCAGCAGTTTCACGGGGTGGGACAACGTCCTGACTTTC

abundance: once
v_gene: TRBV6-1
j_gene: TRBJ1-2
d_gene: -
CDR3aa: CASKDSYSYGYTF
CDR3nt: TGTGCCAGCAAGGATAGCTATTCCTATGGCTACACCTTC

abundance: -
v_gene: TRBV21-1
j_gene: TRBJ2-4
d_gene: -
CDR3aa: CASSTWSLAKNIQYF
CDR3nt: TGTGCCAGCAGCACTTGGTCTCTAGCCAAAAACATTCAGTACTTC

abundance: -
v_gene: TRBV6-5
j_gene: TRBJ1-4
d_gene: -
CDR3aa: CASSPLGLQNEKLFF
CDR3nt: TGTGCCAGCAGCCCTTTGGGACTGCAAAATGAAAAACTGTTTTTT

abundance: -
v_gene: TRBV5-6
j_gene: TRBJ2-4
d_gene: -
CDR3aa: CASSSEGIQYF
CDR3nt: TGTGCCAGCAGCTCCGAAGGGATTCAGTACTTC

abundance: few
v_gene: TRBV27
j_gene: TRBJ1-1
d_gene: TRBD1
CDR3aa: CASIPGQGGNMNTEAFF
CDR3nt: TGTGCCAGCATCCCCGGACAGGGGGGAAACATGAACACTGAAGCTTTCTTT

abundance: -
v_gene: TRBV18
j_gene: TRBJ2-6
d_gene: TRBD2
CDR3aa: CASSPAGGGTGANVLTF
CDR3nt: TGTGCCAGCTCACCCGCGGGAGGAGGCACTGGGGCCAACGTCCTGACTTTC

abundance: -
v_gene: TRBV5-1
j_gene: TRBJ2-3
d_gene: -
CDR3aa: CASSSSVGGTDTQYF
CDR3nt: TGCGCCAGCAGCTCCTCCGTTGGGGGCACAGATACGCAGTATTTT

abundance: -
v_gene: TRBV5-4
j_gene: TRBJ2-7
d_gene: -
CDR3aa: CASSSLSGGDSYEQYF
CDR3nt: TGTGCCAGCAGCTCCCTTAGCGGAGGGGACTCCTACGAGCAGTACTTC

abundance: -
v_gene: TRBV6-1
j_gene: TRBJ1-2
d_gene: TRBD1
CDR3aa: CASTPGTGRGGYTF
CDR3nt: TGTGCCAGCACCCCCGGGACAGGGCGAGGAGGCTACACCTTC

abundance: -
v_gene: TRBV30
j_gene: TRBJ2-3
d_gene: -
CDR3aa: CAWAFLANTQYF
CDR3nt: TGTGCCTGGGCTTTTTTGGCGAATACGCAGTATTTT

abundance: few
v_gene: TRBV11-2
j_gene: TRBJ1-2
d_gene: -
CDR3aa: CASSSRDAKDYGYTF
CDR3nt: TGTGCCAGCAGCTCTAGAGACGCGAAGGACTATGGCTACACCTTC

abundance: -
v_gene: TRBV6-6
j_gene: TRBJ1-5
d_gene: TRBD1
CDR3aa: CASRSRQGLRQPQHF
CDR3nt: TGTGCCAGCAGGTCCAGACAGGGGCTAAGGCAGCCCCAGCATTTT

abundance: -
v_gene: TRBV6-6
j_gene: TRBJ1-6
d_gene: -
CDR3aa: CANLLRGQNSPLHF
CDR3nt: TGTGCCAACCTACTAAGAGGGCAGAATTCACCCCTCCACTTT

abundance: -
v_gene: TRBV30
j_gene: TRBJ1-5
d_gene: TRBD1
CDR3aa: CAWRGTGDNQPQHF
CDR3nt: TGTGCCTGGAGGGGGACAGGGGATAATCAGCCCCAGCATTTT

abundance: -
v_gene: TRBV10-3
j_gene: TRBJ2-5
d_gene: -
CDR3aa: CAISEGVMETQYF
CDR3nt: TGTGCCATCAGTGAAGGGGTGATGGAGACCCAGTACTTC

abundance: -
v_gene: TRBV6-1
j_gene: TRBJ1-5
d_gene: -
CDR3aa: CASSAPGVRIIKHF
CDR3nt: TGTGCCAGCAGTGCCCCCGGAGTCCGGATAATTAAGCATTTT

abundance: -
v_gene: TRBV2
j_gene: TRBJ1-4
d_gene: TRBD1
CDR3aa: CASSELIGGATNEKLFF
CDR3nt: TGTGCCAGCAGTGAATTGATAGGGGGCGCGACTAATGAAAAACTGTTTTTT

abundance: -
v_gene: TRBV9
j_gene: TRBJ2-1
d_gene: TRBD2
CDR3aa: CASSLGGDRDEQFF
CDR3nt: TGTGCCAGCAGCCTTGGGGGGGATCGCGATGAGCAGTTCTTC

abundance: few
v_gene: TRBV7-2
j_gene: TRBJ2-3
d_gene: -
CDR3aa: CASSAFPRGTDTQYF
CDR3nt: TGTGCCAGCAGCGCATTTCCTCGGGGCACAGATACGCAGTATTTT

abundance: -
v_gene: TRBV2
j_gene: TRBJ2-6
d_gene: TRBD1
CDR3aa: CASRPGQGTAGANVLTF
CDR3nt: TGTGCCAGCAGGCCGGGACAGGGTACAGCTGGGGCCAACGTCCTGACTTTC

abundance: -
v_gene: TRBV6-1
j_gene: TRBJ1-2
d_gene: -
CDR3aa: CASSEGGGAGGYTF
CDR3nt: TGTGCCAGCAGTGAAGGGGGGGGCGCGGGTGGCTACACCTTC

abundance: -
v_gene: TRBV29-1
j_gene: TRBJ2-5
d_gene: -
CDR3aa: CSVEGVEETQYF
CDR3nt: TGCAGCGTTGAGGGAGTGGAGGAGACCCAGTACTTC

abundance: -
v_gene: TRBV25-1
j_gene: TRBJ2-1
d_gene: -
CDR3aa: CASNGLNEQFF
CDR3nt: TGTGCCAGCAATGGGTTGAATGAGCAGTTCTTC